These T cell receptor beta chains were read from a single sample in a study of shared clonotypes between healthy human individuals. Profiled with immunoSEQ multiplex PCR; TCRdb holds only in-frame clones, not every one. The sample records approximately 1,000,000 clones, 70% to 80% being singletons. Specimen: memory CD4+ T cells from PBMCs. These receptor sequences come from a man between 18 and 35 years old in good health. Some clones in this sample may be carry-over from other donors' samples. CDR3s leave out the opening cysteine and the closing phenylalanine or tryptophan. The D gene is left open where the match is weak.

TRBD2 | TRBJ2-7 | TRBV7-2 | ASSEDPGLADGVTYEQY
TRBD2 | TRBJ2-1 | TRBV5-4 | ASSFDSGRINEQF
- | TRBJ2-7 | TRBV30 | AWSESRYEQY
- | TRBJ2-5 | TRBV2 | ASRRAVTQY
TRBD1 | TRBJ2-2 | TRBV9 | ASSVAWDRGSGELF
TRBD1 | TRBJ2-7 | TRBV5-6 | ASSPPGTGFEQY
TRBD2 | TRBJ2-1 | TRBV7-8 | ASSSGTSGRWF
- | TRBJ1-2 | TRBV2 | ASSPGVGYGYT
TRBD1 | TRBJ1-6 | TRBV11-2 | ASSLDGQGAWNSPLH
- | TRBJ1-3 | TRBV28 | ASTSPGVGGNTIY
- | TRBJ1-1 | TRBV6-5 | ASSFIRNTEAF
- | TRBJ2-7 | TRBV11-3 | ASSRGLASYEQY
TRBD1 | TRBJ2-5 | TRBV4-1 | ASSQNPGQGSGETQY
- | TRBJ2-1 | TRBV15 | ATSRVAGTYNEQF
- | TRBJ1-5 | TRBV27 | ASSLSQGHGNQPQH
TRBD2 | TRBJ2-1 | TRBV27 | ASTRLAGLRSSYNEQF
TRBD2 | TRBJ2-1 | TRBV11-3 | ASSLGGLDNEQF
TRBD1 | TRBJ1-2 | TRBV7-8 | ASSLGGTGHGYT
TRBD2 | TRBJ2-5 | TRBV28 | ASRERDTSGRAEETQY
- | TRBJ2-3 | TRBV7-2 | ASSLGPLARGTQY
TRBD1 | TRBJ2-3 | TRBV11-3 | ASSFGTGGFGDTQY
TRBD1 | TRBJ2-3 | TRBV6-6 | ASDAPGGEADTQY
- | TRBJ1-1 | TRBV11-1 | ASSLSYTEAF
- | TRBJ2-5 | TRBV7-3 | ASSLRTAGTQY
- | TRBJ1-5 | TRBV18 | ASRASNQPQH
TRBD2 | TRBJ2-1 | TRBV7-9 | ASSLGGTSGLEQF
- | TRBJ1-2 | TRBV27 | ATFRNGYT
- | TRBJ2-1 | TRBV28 | ASKGRMLKGNEQF
TRBD1 | TRBJ2-1 | TRBV4-2 | ASSQPGTGYYNEQF
- | TRBJ1-3 | TRBV28 | ASSSPAGGTVGNTIY
- | TRBJ2-5 | TRBV18 | ASSRVGETQY
TRBD1 | TRBJ2-3 | TRBV6-1 | ASSEAHTGTAPTDTQY
- | TRBJ2-2 | TRBV7-3 | ASSRTVNTGELF
- | TRBJ1-2 | TRBV5-1 | ASSLVVFGSDRGYT
TRBD2 | TRBJ2-3 | TRBV7-3 | ASSFLGGRAPDTQY
TRBD1 | TRBJ2-2 | TRBV19 | ASSVGGGGELF